These 27 T cell receptor beta chains originate from one sample sequenced in a study of T cell responses to AZD1222 COVID-19 vaccine. The table came from immunoSEQ multiplex PCR; TCRdb's copy has only in-frame clones and leaves some out. The sample consists of tens of thousands of clones, 84% of them appearing once. The sequenced sample was peripheral blood, obtained on day 0 of AZD1222 vaccination. These receptors all come from an adult in good health.

The V and J genes are TRBV7-2 and TRBJ1-2; D may be TRBD1 (5 bases). Germline V lookup: CDR1 SGHTA, CDR2 FQGNSA. V gave up 3 bases and J gave up 0 bases, with 11 bases separating them. The CDR3 contains 15 residues. The CDR3 reads CASSFERQSNYGYTF. In DNA form, the CDR3 reads TGTGCCAGCAGCTTCGAAAGACAGTCTAACTATGGCTACACCTTC.

This sequence joins TRBV19 and TRBJ2-7, with D perhaps TRBD1 (6 bases). The CDR3 has 12 residues. Germline CDR1 is LNHDA and CDR2 is SQIVND (reference sequence). V was pared by 5 bases and J by 6 bases, with 11 bases between. CDR3 bases: TGTGCCAGTAGTCCAACAGGGTTCGAGCAGTACTTC. Its protein is CASSPTGFEQYF.

V is TRBV9 and J is TRBJ2-5, with D perhaps matching TRBD2 (7 bases). The CDR3 runs 15 residues. V lost 0 bases to trimming and J lost 5 bases, with 14 bases between them. Germline V CDR1 and CDR2: SGDLS, YYNGEE. For the CDR3, the DNA is TGTGCCAGCAGCGTAGCGGGGGGCCTACGGGAGACCCAGTACTTC. Protein product: CASSVAGGLRETQYF.

The V and J genes are TRBV2 and TRBJ2-5; D gene ambiguous. Germline loops: CDR1 SNHLY, CDR2 FYNNEI. V lost 0 bases and J lost 2, with 16 bases in between. The CDR3 is made up of 17 amino acids. For the CDR3, the DNA is TGTGCCAGCAGTGAAGCGGTTGAGAGAACAAAGCAAGAGACCCAGTACTTC. Translated: CASSEAVERTKQETQYF.

The gene calls are TRBV10-3 and TRBJ2-7, with D possibly matching TRBD1 (5 bases). Trimming removed 2 bases from V and 0 bases from J, with 14 bases in between. The CDR3 consists of 16 residues. Germline loops: CDR1 ENHRY, CDR2 SYGVKD. The CDR3 DNA sequence: TGTGCCATCAGTGAGCCCAAACACGACAGCTCCTACGAGCAGTACTTC. Translating it yields CAISEPKHDSSYEQYF.

CDR3 sequence reads: CASSINAGGANVLTF. CDR3 DNA sequence: TGTGCCAGCAGCATCAATGCGGGAGGGGCCAACGTCCTGACTTTC. The chain employs TRBV11-3 and TRBJ2-6; tentative D call: TRBD2 (6 bases). CDR3 length: 15 residues. Germline loops: CDR1 SGHNT, CDR2 YENEEA. The V and J ends lost 5 bases and 4 bases respectively, with 12 bases between them.

By sample share, this clone is medium-sized. This chain uses TRBV7-8 with TRBJ1-1; weak D call: TRBD1 (5 bases). V was cut by 2 bases and J by 5 bases, with 12 bases left in between. This CDR3 is built from 14 residues. Germline loops: CDR1 SGHVS, CDR2 FQNEAQ. The CDR3 DNA reads TGTGCCAGCAGCTTAAGTCAGGGACTTACTGAAGCTTTCTTT. This sequence encodes CASSLSQGLTEAFF.

This clone was detected a few times. This rearrangement joins TRBV5-1 to TRBJ1-1; TRBD1 is a possible D gene (5 bases). The CDR3 is 15 amino acids. From germline, CDR1 is SGHRS and CDR2 YFSETQ. V shed 1 base and J shed 0 bases, with 10 bases lying between them. The chain's CDR3 is CASSLLGEMNTEAFF. CDR3 nucleotides: TGCGCCAGCAGCTTGTTAGGGGAGATGAACACTGAAGCTTTCTTT.

The V and J genes are TRBV29-1 and TRBJ2-7; 9 bases align to TRBD1. Germline-derived CDR1 and CDR2 are SQVTM and ANQGSEA. CDR3 length equals 14 residues. The junction had 8 bases not matched to a gene; V was cut back by 4 bases and J by 4 bases. The CDR3 is CSVVRGQGTYEQYF. Here the CDR3 DNA reads TGCAGCGTTGTGAGAGGACAGGGGACATACGAGCAGTACTTC.

This chain joins TRBV4-3 and TRBJ2-3, with D maybe TRBD2 (7 bases). V was pared by 0 bases and J by 2 bases, with 12 bases between. There are 16 residues in the CDR3. The germline V gene encodes CDR1 LGHNA and CDR2 YSLEER. CDR3 loop: CASSQEPAGATDTQYF. The CDR3 nucleotides are TGCGCCAGCAGCCAAGAACCGGCGGGGGCCACAGATACGCAGTATTTT.

CDR3 nucleotide sequence: TGTGCCAGCAGCCTAACCGGGACCTCCTCCTACGAGCAGTACTTC. Protein sequence: CASSLTGTSSYEQYF. This chain links TRBV4-2 with TRBJ2-7; the D gene could be TRBD1 or TRBD2 (5 bases each). The CDR3 has 15 residues. Germline CDR1 LGHNA, CDR2 YNFKEQ. Trimming removed 4 bases from V and 0 bases from J, with 13 bases in between.

The chain combines TRBV14 with TRBJ1-6, with TRBD1 matching over 9 bases. The CDR3 extends over 16 amino acids. The ends lost 4 bases at V and 6 bases at J; junction bases unmatched: 7. In germline, CDR1 is SGHDN, CDR2 FVKESK. CDR3 sequence (DNA): TGTGCCAGCAGCCCGTGGACAGGGGATCTTAATTCACCCCTCCACTTT. Protein: CASSPWTGDLNSPLHF.

The rearrangement uses TRBV4-3 and TRBJ2-3, with D possibly TRBD1 on 5 matching bases. The CDR3 spans 17 residues. CDR1 is LGHNA, CDR2 YSLEER, per germline. The V end was cut by 0 bases, the J end by 0 bases, with 13 bases between. The CDR3 is CASSQDQIGASTDTQYF. DNA of the CDR3: TGCGCCAGCAGCCAAGATCAAATAGGGGCGAGCACAGATACGCAGTATTTT.

V usage is TRBV9 and J usage is TRBJ2-3; tentative D call: TRBD2 (6 bases). This CDR3 has 15 amino acids. V dropped 4 bases and J dropped 3 bases, with 15 bases sitting between them. CDR1 SGDLS and CDR2 YYNGEE come from the germline V gene. CDR3 in DNA: TGTGCCAGCAGCCCCCGGGGGATGGGAACAGATACGCAGTATTTT. It codes for CASSPRGMGTDTQYF.

This chain uses TRBV27 with TRBJ1-5; no clear D gene. CDR3 length equals 24 residues. Germline V gene data show CDR1 as MNHEY and CDR2 as SMNVEV (reference sequence). V lost 1 base to trimming and J lost 0 bases, with 34 bases between them. The CDR3 is CASSLFPPPPTRGGGRYSNQPQHF. CDR3 coding DNA: TGTGCCAGCAGTTTATTTCCCCCCCCTCCAACCCGTGGCGGAGGACGTTATAGCAATCAGCCCCAGCATTTT.

V gene TRBV19 combines with J gene TRBJ1-4, with 9 bases aligning to TRBD1. Trimming cost V 7 bases and J 8 bases; bases outside gene matches: 11. This CDR3 has 15 amino acids. Germline CDR1 reads LNHDA; CDR2 reads SQIVND (reference sequence). CDR3: CASNPEGTGYEKLFF. CDR3 sequence (DNA): TGTGCCAGTAACCCAGAGGGGACAGGGTACGAAAAACTGTTTTTT.

The J gene is TRBJ1-4, the V gene TRBV19; tentatively, D is TRBD1 (5 bases). Germline values: CDR1 LNHDA, CDR2 SQIVND (reference sequence). Trimming took 6 bases from V and 4 from J, leaving 9 bases between them. The CDR3 runs 13 residues. For the CDR3, the DNA is TGTGCCAGTAGGGGACTGGATAATGAAAAACTGTTTTTT. This sequence encodes CASRGLDNEKLFF.

The chain is built from TRBV29-1 and TRBJ2-7, with TRBD1 identical over 10 bases. Trimming took 6 bases from V and 3 from J; bases not matched to a gene: 8. The CDR3 spans 14 residues. Germline values: CDR1 SQVTM, CDR2 ANQGSEA. Here the CDR3 reads CSVPTGQGDYEQYF. CDR3 sequence (DNA): TGCAGCGTCCCGACCGGACAGGGGGACTACGAGCAGTACTTC.

V usage is TRBV9 and J usage is TRBJ2-1, with D perhaps matching TRBD1 or TRBD2 (5 bases each). The CDR3 extends over 16 amino acids. V was shortened by 0 bases and J by 6 bases, with 16 bases between the two germline ends. Germline lookup yields CDR1 SGDLS and CDR2 YYNGEE. This CDR3 reads CASSVGGRGARNEQFF. CDR3 bases: TGTGCCAGCAGCGTAGGGGGTCGAGGGGCCCGCAATGAGCAGTTCTTC. Combining the CDR3 with reference TRBV9 and TRBJ2-1 gives the whole variable domain DSGVTQTPKHLITATGQRVTLRCSPRSGDLSVYWYQQSLDQGLQFLIQYYNGEERAKGNILERFSAQQFPDLHSELNLSSLELGDSALYFCASSVGGRGARNEQFFGPGTRLTVL.

The V gene is TRBV4-2, the J gene TRBJ1-2, with 7 bases matching TRBD1. The ends lost 0 bases at V and 2 bases at J; junction bases unmatched: 3. There are 15 residues in the CDR3. From germline, CDR1 is LGHNA and CDR2 YNFKEQ. In nucleotides, the CDR3 is TGTGCCAGCAGCCAAGATCAGGGACAGAACTATGGCTACACCTTC. It translates to CASSQDQGQNYGYTF.

The chain links TRBV10-3 to TRBJ1-5, with a tentative D call TRBD1 (6 bases). The V gene lost 6 bases and the J gene lost 6 bases, with 15 bases spanning the gap. The germline CDR1 and CDR2 sequences are ENHRY and SYGVKD. There are 14 residues in the CDR3. The CDR3: CAISIQGSSQPQHF. The CDR3 nucleotides are TGTGCCATCAGCATACAGGGATCGAGTCAGCCCCAGCATTTT.

The rearrangement joins TRBV3-1 (or the pseudogene TRBV3-2) to TRBJ2-4, with TRBD2 identical over 8 bases. V was pared by 1 base and J by 0 bases, with 8 bases of the junction left unmatched. CDR1 is LGHDT and CDR2 is YNNKEL in the germline V gene (reference sequence). The CDR3 spans 18 residues. CDR3 sequence reads: CASSQAGSGVLAKNIQYF. The CDR3 nucleotides are TGTGCCAGCAGCCAAGCTGGTAGCGGGGTCCTAGCCAAAAACATTCAGTACTTC.

V usage is TRBV4-1 and J usage is TRBJ1-4; D is ambiguous. From germline, CDR1 is MGHRA and CDR2 YSYEKL. Trimming took 1 base from V and 0 from J, leaving 12 bases between them. CDR3 length equals 17 residues. The CDR3 region has the DNA TGCGCCAGCAGCCAAGTCTTTGCAGCTACAACTAATGAAAAACTGTTTTTT. Its protein is CASSQVFAATTNEKLFF.

The V call is TRBV13, the J call TRBJ2-5; 11 bases are shared with TRBD2. The CDR3 extends over 16 amino acids. V lost 5 bases, J lost 4 bases, and 9 bases stayed unmatched. Germline V gene lookup returns CDR1 PRHDT and CDR2 FYEKMQ (reference sequence). CDR3 in amino acids: CASSLRLAGYGETQYF. CDR3 sequence (DNA): TGTGCCAGCAGCCTAAGACTAGCGGGGTACGGAGAGACCCAGTACTTC.

The chain joins TRBV7-9 to TRBJ2-2; D is undetermined. Between the trimmed V and J ends, which lost 4 bases and 7 bases, there was a span of 7 bases. CDR1 is SEHNR, CDR2 FQNEAQ, per germline (reference sequence). CDR3 size: 12 residues. Written as DNA, the CDR3 is TGTGCCAGCAGCTATATGAACGGGGAGCTGTTTTTT. Its protein product is CASSYMNGELFF. Filled out from reference TRBV7-9 and TRBJ2-2, the complete variable domain reads DTGVSQNPRHKITKRGQNVTFRCDPISEHNRLYWYRQTLGQGPEFLTYFQNEAQLEKSRLLSDRFSAERPKGSFSTLEIQRTEQGDSAMYLCASSYMNGELFFGEGSRLTVL.

The rearrangement links TRBV14 to TRBJ1-5; D possibly corresponds to TRBD1 (5 bases). The CDR3 runs to 20 residues. V was trimmed by 0 bases and J by 6 bases, leaving 27 bases between them. CDR1 and CDR2 from the germline V gene are SGHDN and FVKESK. The DNA for the CDR3 is TGTGCCAGCAGCCAAGAGGGTTTGGGCAGGGTTGTGGTTTTTGGTCAGCCCCAGCATTTT. Protein sequence: CASSQEGLGRVVVFGQPQHF.

This chain connects TRBV11-3 to TRBJ2-7, with 8 nucleotides matching TRBD1. The CDR3 spans 14 residues. Germline assignment: CDR1 SGHNT and CDR2 YENEEA. The J segment lost 1 base and the V segment lost 5 bases, leaving 4 bases of the junction unmatched. This CDR3 is CASSLRDRSYEQYF. The CDR3 DNA follows: TGTGCCAGCAGCCTCCGGGACAGGTCCTACGAGCAGTACTTC.